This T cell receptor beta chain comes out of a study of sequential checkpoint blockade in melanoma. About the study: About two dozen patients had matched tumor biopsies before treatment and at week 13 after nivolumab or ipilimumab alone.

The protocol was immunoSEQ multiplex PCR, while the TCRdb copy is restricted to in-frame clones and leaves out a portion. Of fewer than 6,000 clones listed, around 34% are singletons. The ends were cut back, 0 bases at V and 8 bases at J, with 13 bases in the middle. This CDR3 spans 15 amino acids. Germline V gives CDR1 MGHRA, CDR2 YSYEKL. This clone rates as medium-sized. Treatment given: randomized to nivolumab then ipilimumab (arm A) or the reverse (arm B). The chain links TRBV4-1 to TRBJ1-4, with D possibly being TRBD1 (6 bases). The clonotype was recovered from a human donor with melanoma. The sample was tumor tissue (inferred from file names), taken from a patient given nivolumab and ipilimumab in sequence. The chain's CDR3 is CASSQDGGLGEKLFF. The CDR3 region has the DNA TGCGCCAGCAGCCAAGATGGGGGGCTTGGAGAAAAACTGTTTTTT.